The 2 T cell receptor beta chains reported below all come from one sample, sequenced in a study of cytomegalovirus exposure and HLA in healthy donors. Primers: 60 Vbeta forward and 13 Jbeta reverse. TCRdb's table, derived via immunoSEQ multiplex PCR, lists solely in-frame clones and lacks some. The sample includes about 150,000 clones, over 60% of them seen just once. Sequences were obtained from PBMCs. These receptors originate from a woman younger than 30 in good health and CMV-seronegative.

V gene TRBV6-1 combines with J gene TRBJ1-6; 8 nucleotides match TRBD1. The CDR3 has 15 residues. J lost 5 bases, V lost 4 bases, and 4 bases had no gene match. Germline V gives CDR1 MNHNS, CDR2 SASEGT. This CDR3 reads CASSARQGNNSPLHF. The CDR3 DNA sequence: TGTGCCAGCAGTGCTCGACAGGGGAATAATTCACCCCTCCACTTT.

In this sample, this clone turned up once. The V and J genes are TRBV21-1 and TRBJ2-7; the table gives TRBD1 as D, unverified against the DNA. TRBV21-1 is a known pseudogene. This CDR3 has 14 residues. The CDR3 DNA sequence: TGTGCCAGCAGCAAAGGAGGACAAAGCTACGAGCAGTACGTC. Its translation is CASSKGGQSYEQYV.